Presented here are 10 T cell receptor beta chains from one specimen sequenced in a study of T-cell reconstitution after alpha-beta-depleted transplantation in children (TCRdb year 2016). Per the publication, the treatment or condition label means: allogeneic hematopoietic cell transplantation with graft depleted of TCRalphabeta T cells and CD19 B cells. The receptor library was made with PCR. Instrument on record: Illumina HiSeq 2500. TCR library preparation used molecular barcoding, with unique molecular identifiers applied to normalize quantification of the TCRbeta repertoire. Using fastp trimming at Q25 and MiXCR clonotype assembly, TCRdb reanalyzed the public sequencing data and kept in-frame beta chains. CDR3 protein duplicates are merged, each entry listing the most common genes and DNA. Present in this sample are a few hundred thousand distinct CDR3 sequences, under 8.5% of which were seen just once. Jointly, the top ten make up just over 5.5% of the sample.

The sample in question was PBMCs, obtained before TCRalphabeta/CD19-depleted stem cell transplant. The receptors here all came from a boy younger than 10 with acute lymphoblastic leukemia, due to receive a stem cell transplant.

In this sample, this clonotype turned up a few times. Possible read error: a much larger clone is one base away. The V gene is TRBV5-5, the J gene TRBJ2-7; TRBD1 agrees at 9 bases. This CDR3 has 16 amino acids. The trim removed 4 bases at V and 2 bases at J, leaving 10 bases unmatched. CDR1 SGHKS and CDR2 YYEKEE come from the germline V gene (reference sequence). CDR3 residues: CASSTSSGTGPYEQYF. DNA of the CDR3: TGTGCCAGCAGCACAAGCTCTGGGACAGGGCCCTACGAGCAGTACTTC.

This clonotype was seen ten or more times. The chain couples TRBV20-1 to TRBJ2-3, with 7 bases matching TRBD2. With V trimmed by 0 bases and J by 2 bases, 2 bases remained unmatched. The CDR3 is 14 amino acids. Germline CDR1 and CDR2: DFQATT and SNEGSKA (reference sequence). The CDR3 reads CSAREGGITDTQYF. The DNA for the CDR3 is TGCAGTGCTAGAGAGGGGGGGATCACAGATACGCAGTATTTT.

This clonotype has at least ten counts. This rearrangement joins TRBV12-3 or TRBV12-4 to TRBJ1-3; D not resolved. This CDR3 contains 11 residues. V shed 4 bases and J shed 4 bases, with 2 bases lying between them. Here the CDR3 reads CASSWGNTIYF. The CDR3 region has the DNA TGTGCCAGCAGTTGGGGAAACACCATATATTTT.

A note on this clonotype: A clone one base away is much larger, so this may be a read error. The V call is TRBV7-2, the J call TRBJ1-6, with D tentatively TRBD1 (6 bases). The CDR3 sequence is 16 residues long. The germline CDR1 and CDR2 sequences are SGHTA and FQGNSA. The CDR3 reads CVSSPGLAGRGSPLHF. The CDR3 DNA reads as TGTGTCAGCAGCCCCGGCCTAGCGGGCAGGGGTTCACCCCTCCACTTT. Filled out from reference TRBV7-2 and TRBJ1-6, the complete variable domain reads GAGVSQSPSNKVTEKGKDVELRCDPISGHTALYWYRQSLGQGLEFLIYFQGNSAPDKSGLPSDRFSAERTGGSVSTLTIQRTQQEDSAVYLCVSSPGLAGRGSPLHFGNGTRLTVT.

This chain links TRBV7-8 with TRBJ2-7; D is ambiguous. The CDR3 is 17 residues long. Germline V CDR1 and CDR2: SGHVS, FQNEAQ. V was shortened by 2 bases and J by 2 bases, with 19 bases between the two germline ends. CDR3 protein: CASSLSGVPENPYEQYF. CDR3 DNA sequence: TGTGCCAGCAGCTTATCTGGGGTTCCAGAAAATCCCTACGAGCAGTACTTC.

This clonotype came up many times. The J gene is TRBJ2-5, the V gene TRBV28; possible D gene TRBD1, 6 bases. In germline, CDR1 is MDHEN, CDR2 SYDVKM. This CDR3 has 17 amino acids. V lost 3 bases to trimming and J lost 5 bases, with 22 bases between them. The CDR3 spells CASSFPGTPPATETQYF. The CDR3 DNA is TGTGCCAGCAGTTTCCCGGGGACACCACCCGCTACGGAGACCCAGTACTTC.

Note on this clonotype: This clone may be a read error of a much larger clone one base away. The V call is TRBV4-3, the J call TRBJ2-3; 8 bases map to TRBD2. The CDR3 spans 16 residues. The germline CDR1 and CDR2 sequences are LGHNA and YSLEER. V shed 4 bases and J 7 bases; nucleotides not matched to a gene: 13. The CDR3 loop reads CASSLDPAGEQNTQYF. In DNA form, the CDR3 reads TGCGCCAGCAGCCTAGATCCAGCGGGGGAACAAAATACGCAGTATTTT.

In its sample, this clonotype was seen many times. V usage is TRBV4-2 and J usage is TRBJ2-1, with D perhaps assigned TRBD1 or TRBD2 (5 bases each). There are 17 residues in the CDR3. In germline, CDR1 is LGHNA, CDR2 YNFKEQ. V was clipped by 0 bases and J by 10 bases, with 22 bases between them. The CDR3 here is CASSQDPQGAIRGEQFF. The DNA of the CDR3 is TGTGCCAGCAGCCAAGATCCCCAGGGAGCCATCCGGGGAGAGCAGTTCTTC.

In this sample, this clonotype turned up many times. The chain carries TRBV9 and TRBJ2-3; possible D gene TRBD1, 6 bases. The CDR3 extends over 15 amino acids. The V and J ends lost 6 bases and 3 bases respectively, with 17 bases between them. Germline values: CDR1 SGDLS, CDR2 YYNGEE. The CDR3 here is CASNPEGDPTDTQYF. The CDR3 nucleotides read TGTGCCAGCAACCCTGAGGGGGATCCAACAGATACGCAGTATTTT.

The sample holds many counts of this clonotype. CDR3 loop: CASSPNMDTGELFF. The CDR3 nucleotides are TGCGCCAGCAGCCCTAACATGGACACCGGGGAGCTGTTTTTT. V usage is TRBV5-1 and J usage is TRBJ2-2; D uncertain. The CDR3 extends over 14 amino acids. Germline CDR1 and CDR2: SGHRS and YFSETQ. Trimming removed 4 bases from V and 3 bases from J, with 10 bases in between.